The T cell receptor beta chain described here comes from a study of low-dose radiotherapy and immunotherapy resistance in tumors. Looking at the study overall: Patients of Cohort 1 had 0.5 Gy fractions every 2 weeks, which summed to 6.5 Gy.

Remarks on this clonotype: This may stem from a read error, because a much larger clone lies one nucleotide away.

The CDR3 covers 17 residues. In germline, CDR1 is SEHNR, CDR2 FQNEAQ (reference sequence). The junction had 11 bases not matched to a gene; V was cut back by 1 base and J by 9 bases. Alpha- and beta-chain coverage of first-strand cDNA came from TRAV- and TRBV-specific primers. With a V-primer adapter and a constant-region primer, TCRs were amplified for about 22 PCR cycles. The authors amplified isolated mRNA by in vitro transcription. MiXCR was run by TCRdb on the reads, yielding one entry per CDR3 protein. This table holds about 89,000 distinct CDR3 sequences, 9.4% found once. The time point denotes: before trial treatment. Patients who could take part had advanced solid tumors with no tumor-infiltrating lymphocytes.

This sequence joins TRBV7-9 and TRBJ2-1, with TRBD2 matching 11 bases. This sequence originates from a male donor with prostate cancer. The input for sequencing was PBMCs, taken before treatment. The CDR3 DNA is TGTGCCAGCAGCTTAGATGGTAGCGGGAGGGCTCGCTGTGAGCAGTTCTTC. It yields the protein CASSLDGSGRARCEQFF.